These T cell receptor beta chains were read from a single sample in a study of blood T cell repertoires in COVID-19. Using immunoSEQ multiplex PCR, the repertoire was profiled, and TCRdb retains in-frame clones only, with some absent. The sample contains under 200,000 clones, around 90% of which appear only once. The sequenced sample consisted of peripheral blood. All receptors derive from a middle-aged man with active or convalescent COVID-19. Each CDR3 is given with its conserved first and last residue. D genes are given only for firm matches. Expanded clones get a size class; other rows say once, few or many, or leave the size out.

J: TRBJ1-1; length: 14; size: once; V: TRBV27; D: TRBD1; CDR3: CASRGTGFNTEAFF; DNA: TGTGCCAGCCGCGGGACAGGCTTTAACACTGAAGCTTTCTTT
J: TRBJ1-1; length: 13; size: -; V: TRBV6-4; D: -; CDR3: CASRLGLNTEAFF; DNA: TGTGCCAGCAGGTTGGGCCTGAACACTGAAGCTTTCTTT
J: TRBJ1-2; length: 16; size: -; V: TRBV19; D: TRBD1; CDR3: CASSMRPDRESRGYTF; DNA: TGTGCCAGTAGTATGCGCCCCGACAGGGAGAGCCGTGGCTACACCTTC
J: TRBJ1-1; length: 14; size: -; V: TRBV28; D: -; CDR3: CASRPGAQNTEAFF; DNA: TGTGCCAGCAGACCGGGAGCACAGAACACTGAAGCTTTCTTT
J: TRBJ2-3; length: 15; size: -; V: TRBV11-3; D: TRBD2; CDR3: CASSLMTSGRDTQYF; DNA: TGTGCCAGCAGCTTAATGACTAGCGGGAGAGACACGCAGTATTTT
J: TRBJ2-4; length: 17; size: -; V: TRBV18; D: -; CDR3: CASSPGLGGRAKNIQYF; DNA: TGTGCCAGCTCACCTGGGTTGGGTGGGAGGGCCAAAAACATTCAGTACTTC
J: TRBJ2-5; length: 14; size: -; V: TRBV18; D: TRBD1; CDR3: CASSPRTGRETQYF; DNA: TGTGCCAGCTCACCAAGGACAGGGAGAGAGACCCAGTACTTC
J: TRBJ2-5; length: 14; size: -; V: TRBV6-5; D: -; CDR3: CASSYSGTERTQYF; DNA: TGTGCCAGCAGTTACTCGGGGACTGAGCGGACCCAGTACTTC
J: TRBJ2-7; length: 11; size: -; V: TRBV5-1; D: -; CDR3: CASSLGDEQYF; DNA: TGCGCCAGCAGCTTGGGAGACGAGCAGTACTTC
J: TRBJ2-5; length: 15; size: -; V: TRBV7-2; D: TRBD2; CDR3: CASSRGLAVQETQYF; DNA: TGTGCCAGCAGCCGGGGACTAGCGGTACAAGAGACCCAGTACTTC
J: TRBJ1-2; length: 12; size: -; V: TRBV19; D: -; CDR3: CASSLPTGGYTF; DNA: TGTGCCAGTAGTTTACCGACTGGCGGCTACACCTTC
J: TRBJ2-3; length: 16; size: once; V: TRBV5-1; D: TRBD2; CDR3: CASSYSGTSGTDTQYF; DNA: TGCGCCAGCAGCTACTCCGGGACTAGCGGCACAGATACGCAGTATTTT
J: TRBJ2-1; length: 13; size: -; V: TRBV6-1; D: -; CDR3: CASSEALSLEQFF; DNA: TGTGCCAGCAGTGAAGCGCTTAGTTTGGAGCAGTTCTTC
J: TRBJ1-1; length: 13; size: -; V: TRBV6-5; D: TRBD1; CDR3: CASSNRGLPGAFF; DNA: TGTGCCAGCAGTAACAGGGGGCTCCCAGGGGCTTTCTTT
J: TRBJ2-2; length: 14; size: -; V: TRBV15; D: -; CDR3: CATSPDRYTGELFF; DNA: TGTGCCACCAGCCCGGACAGATACACCGGGGAGCTGTTTTTT
J: TRBJ2-7; length: 15; size: -; V: TRBV9; D: -; CDR3: CASSPRGAEGYEQYF; DNA: TGTGCCAGCAGCCCCCGCGGAGCTGAAGGCTACGAGCAGTACTTC
J: TRBJ2-3; length: 15; size: -; V: TRBV2; D: TRBD1; CDR3: CASNRGTGVPDTQYF; DNA: TGTGCCAGCAATCGGGGGACAGGGGTACCAGATACGCAGTATTTT
J: TRBJ2-5; length: 15; size: -; V: TRBV3-1/TRBV3-2; D: -; CDR3: CASSQWGGPRETQYF; DNA: TGTGCCAGCAGCCAATGGGGGGGGCCTCGGGAGACCCAGTACTTC
J: TRBJ1-1; length: 13; size: -; V: TRBV18; D: -; CDR3: CASSPLSDTEAFF; DNA: TGTGCCAGCTCACCACTGTCAGACACTGAAGCTTTCTTT
J: TRBJ1-1; length: 13; size: -; V: TRBV12-3/TRBV12-4; D: -; CDR3: CASSSGGNTEAFF; DNA: TGTGCCAGCAGCTCCGGGGGGAACACTGAAGCTTTCTTT
J: TRBJ1-1; length: 16; size: few; V: TRBV2; D: -; CDR3: CASSFSEDSSNTEAFF; DNA: TGTGCCAGCAGTTTTTCCGAAGACAGCTCGAACACTGAAGCTTTCTTT
J: TRBJ2-2; length: 13; size: -; V: TRBV3-1/TRBV3-2; D: -; CDR3: CASSQYPAGELFF; DNA: TGTGCCAGCAGCCAATATCCGGCCGGGGAGCTGTTTTTT
J: TRBJ1-5; length: 17; size: -; V: TRBV27; D: TRBD1; CDR3: CASSLHTGQGGNQPQHF; DNA: TGTGCCAGCAGTTTACACACTGGACAGGGGGGGAATCAGCCCCAGCATTTT
J: TRBJ2-3; length: 13; size: -; V: TRBV6-5; D: -; CDR3: CASTATFTDTQYF; DNA: TGTGCCAGCACTGCTACCTTCACAGATACGCAGTATTTT
J: TRBJ1-1; length: 13; size: -; V: TRBV28; D: TRBD1; CDR3: CASSMTGDLEAFF; DNA: TGTGCCAGCAGCATGACAGGGGACCTAGAAGCTTTCTTT
J: TRBJ2-4; length: 13; size: -; V: TRBV29-1; D: -; CDR3: CSVEVARGNIQYF; DNA: TGCAGCGTTGAGGTTGCCAGGGGAAACATTCAGTACTTC
J: TRBJ1-6; length: 15; size: -; V: TRBV28; D: -; CDR3: CASSFEVRGNSPLHF; DNA: TGTGCCAGCAGTTTTGAGGTCAGGGGTAATTCACCCCTCCACTTT
J: TRBJ2-2; length: 18; size: -; V: TRBV11-3; D: -; CDR3: CASSGTGTNERNTGELFF; DNA: TGTGCCAGCAGCGGAACCGGGACAAACGAAAGGAACACCGGGGAGCTGTTTTTT